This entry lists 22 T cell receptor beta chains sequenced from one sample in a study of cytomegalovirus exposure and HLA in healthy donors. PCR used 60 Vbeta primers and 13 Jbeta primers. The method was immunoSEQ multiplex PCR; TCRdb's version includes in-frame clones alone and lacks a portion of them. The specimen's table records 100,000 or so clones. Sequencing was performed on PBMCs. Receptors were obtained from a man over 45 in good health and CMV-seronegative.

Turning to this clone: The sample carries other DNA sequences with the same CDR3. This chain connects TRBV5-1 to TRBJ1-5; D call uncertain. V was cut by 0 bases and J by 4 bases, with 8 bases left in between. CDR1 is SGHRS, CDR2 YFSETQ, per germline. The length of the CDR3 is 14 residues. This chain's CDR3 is CASSLEGGNQPQHF. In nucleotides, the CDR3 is TGCGCCAGCAGCTTGGAGGGAGGAAATCAGCCCCAGCATTTT.

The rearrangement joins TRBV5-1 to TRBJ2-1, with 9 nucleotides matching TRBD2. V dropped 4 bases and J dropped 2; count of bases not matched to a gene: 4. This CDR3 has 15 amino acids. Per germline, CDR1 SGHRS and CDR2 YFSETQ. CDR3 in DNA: TGCGCCAGCAGCCCAATAGCGGGAGCCTACAATGAGCAGTTCTTC. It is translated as CASSPIAGAYNEQFF.

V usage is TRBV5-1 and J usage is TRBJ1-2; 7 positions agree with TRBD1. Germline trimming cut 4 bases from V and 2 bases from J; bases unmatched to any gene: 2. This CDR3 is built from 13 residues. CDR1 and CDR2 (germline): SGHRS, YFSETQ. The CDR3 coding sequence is TGCGCCAGCAGCCCGGGACAGAACTATGGCTACACCTTC. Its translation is CASSPGQNYGYTF.

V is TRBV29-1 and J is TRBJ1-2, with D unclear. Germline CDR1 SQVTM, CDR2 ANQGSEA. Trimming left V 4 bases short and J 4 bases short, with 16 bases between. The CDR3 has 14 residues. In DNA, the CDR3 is TGCAGCGTTGTACCCGCGTCTTCAGGCTATGGCTACACCTTC. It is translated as CSVVPASSGYGYTF. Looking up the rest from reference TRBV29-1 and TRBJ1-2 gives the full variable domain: SAVISQKPSRDICQRGTSLTIQCQVDSQVTMMFWYRQQPGQSLTLIATANQGSEATYESGFVIDKFPISRPNLTFSTLTVSNMSPEDSSIYLCSVVPASSGYGYTFGSGTRLTVV.

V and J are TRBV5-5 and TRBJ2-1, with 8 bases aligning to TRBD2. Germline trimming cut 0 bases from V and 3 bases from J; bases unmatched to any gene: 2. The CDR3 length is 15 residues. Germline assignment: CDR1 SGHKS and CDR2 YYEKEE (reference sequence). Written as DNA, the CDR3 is TGTGCCAGCAGCTTGGGGCTAGCGGGCTACAATGAGCAGTTCTTC. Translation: CASSLGLAGYNEQFF.

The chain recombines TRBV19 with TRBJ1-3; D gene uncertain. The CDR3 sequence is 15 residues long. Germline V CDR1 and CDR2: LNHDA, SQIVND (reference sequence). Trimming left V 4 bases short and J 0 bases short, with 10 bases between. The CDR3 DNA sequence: TGTGCCAGTAGTAAGGAGGCCAACTCTGGAAACACCATATATTTT. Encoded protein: CASSKEANSGNTIYF.

The CDR3 region is CSSPRAGSNTQYF. For the CDR3, the DNA is TGCAGCTCCCCTCGGGCAGGGTCGAATACGCAGTATTTT. V usage is TRBV29-1 and J usage is TRBJ2-3; a possible D gene is TRBD1 (5 bases). Trimming pared 8 bases from V and 7 bases from J, leaving 19 bases between. CDR1 and CDR2 from the germline V gene are SQVTM and ANQGSEA. The CDR3 spans 13 residues.

The CDR3 DNA follows: TGTGCCAGCAGCTTAGAATATGAGGGGGCCAATGATGGGGCCAACGTCCTGACTTTC. Protein: CASSLEYEGANDGANVLTF. The chain carries TRBV7-8 and TRBJ2-6; the match to TRBD1 covers 7 bases. Looked up from germline, CDR1 is SGHVS and CDR2 is FQNEAQ. This CDR3 spans 19 amino acids. The junction had 12 bases not matched to a gene; V was cut back by 1 base and J by 3 bases.

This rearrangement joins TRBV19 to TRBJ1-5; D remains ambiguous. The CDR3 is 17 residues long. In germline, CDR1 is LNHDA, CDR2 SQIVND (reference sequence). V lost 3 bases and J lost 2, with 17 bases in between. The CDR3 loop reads CASSMFPGGNGNQPQHF. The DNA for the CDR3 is TGTGCCAGTAGTATGTTTCCAGGAGGTAATGGCAATCAGCCCCAGCATTTT. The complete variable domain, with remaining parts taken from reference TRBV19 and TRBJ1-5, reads DGGITQSPKYLFRKEGQNVTLSCEQNLNHDAMYWYRQDPGQGLRLIYYSQIVNDFQKGDIAEGYSVSREKKESFPLTVTSAQKNPTAFYLCASSMFPGGNGNQPQHFGDGTRLSIL.

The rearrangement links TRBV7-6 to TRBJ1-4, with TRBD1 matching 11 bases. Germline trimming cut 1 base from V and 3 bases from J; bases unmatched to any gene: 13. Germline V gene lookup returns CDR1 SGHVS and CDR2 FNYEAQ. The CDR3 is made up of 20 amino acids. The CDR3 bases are TGTGCCAGCAGCTTAGTGATCCGCACCGGGACAGGGGGAGCTAATGAAAAACTGTTTTTT. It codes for CASSLVIRTGTGGANEKLFF.

CDR3 sequence (DNA): TGTGCCAGTAATATGGGAGGGGTCAGCAATCAGCCCCAGCATTTT. It encodes CASNMGGVSNQPQHF. This rearrangement joins TRBV19 to TRBJ1-5; D is possibly TRBD1 (5 bases). This CDR3 has 15 amino acids. The V end lost 7 bases, the J end lost 1 base, and 14 bases lay between the germline ends. CDR1 is LNHDA, CDR2 SQIVND, per germline (reference sequence).

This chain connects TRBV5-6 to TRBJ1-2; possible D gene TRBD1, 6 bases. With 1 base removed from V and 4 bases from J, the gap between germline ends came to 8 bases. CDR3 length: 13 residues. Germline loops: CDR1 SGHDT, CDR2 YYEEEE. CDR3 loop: CASSLTGRYGYTF. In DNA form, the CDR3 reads TGTGCCAGCAGCTTGACAGGGCGCTATGGCTACACCTTC.

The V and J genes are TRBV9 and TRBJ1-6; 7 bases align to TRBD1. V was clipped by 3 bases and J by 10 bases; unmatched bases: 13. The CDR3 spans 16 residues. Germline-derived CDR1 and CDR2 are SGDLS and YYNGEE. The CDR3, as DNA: TGTGCCAGCAGCGCCCGACAGGGACCTACTAGGTCACCCCTCCACTTT. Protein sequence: CASSARQGPTRSPLHF.

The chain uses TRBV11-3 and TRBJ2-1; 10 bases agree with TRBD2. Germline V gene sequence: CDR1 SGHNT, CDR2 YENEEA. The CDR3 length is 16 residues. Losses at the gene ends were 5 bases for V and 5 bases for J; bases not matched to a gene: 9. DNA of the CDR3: TGTGCCAGCAGCCGTACAACTAGCGGGAACGACAATGAGCAGTTCTTC. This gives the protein CASSRTTSGNDNEQFF.

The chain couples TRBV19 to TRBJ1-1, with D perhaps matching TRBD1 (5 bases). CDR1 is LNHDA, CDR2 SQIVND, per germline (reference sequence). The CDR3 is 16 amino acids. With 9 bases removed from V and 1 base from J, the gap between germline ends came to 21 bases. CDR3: CASGPGLLRRNTEAFF. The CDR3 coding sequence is TGTGCCAGCGGGCCGGGACTCCTTCGGAGGAACACTGAAGCTTTCTTT.

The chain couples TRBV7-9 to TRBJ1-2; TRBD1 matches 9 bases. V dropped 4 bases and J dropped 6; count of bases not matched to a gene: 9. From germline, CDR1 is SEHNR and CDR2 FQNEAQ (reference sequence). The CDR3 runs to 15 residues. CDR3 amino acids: CASSSPGQGKNGYTF. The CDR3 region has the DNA TGTGCCAGCAGCTCCCCCGGACAGGGGAAGAATGGCTACACCTTC.

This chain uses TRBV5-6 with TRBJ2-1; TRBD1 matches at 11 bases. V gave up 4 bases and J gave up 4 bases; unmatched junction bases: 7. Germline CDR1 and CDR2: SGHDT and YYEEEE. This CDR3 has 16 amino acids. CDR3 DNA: TGTGCCAGCAGCGGGAAGGGACAGGGGGGGTACAATGAGCAGTTCTTC. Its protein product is CASSGKGQGGYNEQFF.

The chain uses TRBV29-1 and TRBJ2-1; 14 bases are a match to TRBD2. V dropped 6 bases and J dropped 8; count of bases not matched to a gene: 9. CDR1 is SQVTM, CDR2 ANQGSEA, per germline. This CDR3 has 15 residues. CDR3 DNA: TGCAGCGTCCAGACTAGCGGGAGGGCCATGCATGAGCAGTTCTTC. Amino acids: CSVQTSGRAMHEQFF.

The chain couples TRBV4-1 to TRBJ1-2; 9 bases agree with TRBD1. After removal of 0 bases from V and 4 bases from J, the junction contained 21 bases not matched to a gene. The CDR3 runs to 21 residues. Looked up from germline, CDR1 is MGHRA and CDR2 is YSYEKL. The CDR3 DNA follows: TGCGCCAGCAGCCAAGATCTACCTGAAAACCGGGGACAGGGTAACGGCTATGGCTACACCTTC. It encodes CASSQDLPENRGQGNGYGYTF.

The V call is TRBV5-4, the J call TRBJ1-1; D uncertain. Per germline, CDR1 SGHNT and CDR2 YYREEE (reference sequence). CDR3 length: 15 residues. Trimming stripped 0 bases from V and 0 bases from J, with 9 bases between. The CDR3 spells CASSLGNHMNTEAFF. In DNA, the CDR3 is TGTGCCAGCAGCTTGGGAAACCACATGAACACTGAAGCTTTCTTT.

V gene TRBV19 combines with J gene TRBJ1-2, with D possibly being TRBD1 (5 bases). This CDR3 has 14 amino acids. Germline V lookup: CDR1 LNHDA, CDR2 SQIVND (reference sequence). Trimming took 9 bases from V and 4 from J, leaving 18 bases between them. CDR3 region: CASAEGPLVYGYTF. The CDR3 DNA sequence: TGTGCCAGCGCGGAGGGGCCCTTGGTCTATGGCTACACCTTC.

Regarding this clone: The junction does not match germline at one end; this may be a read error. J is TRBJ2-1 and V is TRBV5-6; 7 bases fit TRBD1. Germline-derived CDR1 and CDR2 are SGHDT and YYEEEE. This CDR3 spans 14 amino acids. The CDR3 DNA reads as TGTGCCAGCAGTCAGGACGGGACAGTGGCACGGAACCTCTTC. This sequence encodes CASSQDGTVARNLF.